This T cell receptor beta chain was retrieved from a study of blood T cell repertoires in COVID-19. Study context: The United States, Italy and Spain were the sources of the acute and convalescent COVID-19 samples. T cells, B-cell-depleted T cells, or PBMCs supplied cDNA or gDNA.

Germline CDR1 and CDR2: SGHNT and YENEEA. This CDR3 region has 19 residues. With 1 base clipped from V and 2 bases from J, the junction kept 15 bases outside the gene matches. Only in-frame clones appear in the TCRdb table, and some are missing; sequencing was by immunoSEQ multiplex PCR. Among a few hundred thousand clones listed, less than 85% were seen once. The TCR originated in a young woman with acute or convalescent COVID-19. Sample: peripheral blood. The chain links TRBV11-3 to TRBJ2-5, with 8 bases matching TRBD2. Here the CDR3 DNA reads TGTGCCAGCAGCTTAGGAGGCGGGCTGTCTAGCGGGCGACAAGAGACCCAGTACTTC. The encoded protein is CASSLGGGLSSGRQETQYF.